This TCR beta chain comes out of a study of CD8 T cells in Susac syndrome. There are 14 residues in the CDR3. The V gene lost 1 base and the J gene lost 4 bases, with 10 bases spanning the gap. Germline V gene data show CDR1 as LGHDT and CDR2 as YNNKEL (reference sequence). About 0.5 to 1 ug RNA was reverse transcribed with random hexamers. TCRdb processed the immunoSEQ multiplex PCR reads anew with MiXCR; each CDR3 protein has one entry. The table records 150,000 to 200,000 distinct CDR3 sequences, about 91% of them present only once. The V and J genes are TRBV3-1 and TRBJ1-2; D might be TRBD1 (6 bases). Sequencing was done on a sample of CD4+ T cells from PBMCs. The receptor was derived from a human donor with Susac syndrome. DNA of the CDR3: TGTGCCAGCAGCCAAGGGCAGGGGTCCTATGGCTACACCTTC. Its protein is CASSQGQGSYGYTF. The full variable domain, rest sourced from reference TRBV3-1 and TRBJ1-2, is DTAVSQTPKYLVTQMGNDKSIKCEQNLGHDTMYWYKQDSKKFLKIMFSYNNKELIINETVPNRFSPKSPDKAHLNLHINSLELGDSAVYFCASSQGQGSYGYTFGSGTRLTVV.